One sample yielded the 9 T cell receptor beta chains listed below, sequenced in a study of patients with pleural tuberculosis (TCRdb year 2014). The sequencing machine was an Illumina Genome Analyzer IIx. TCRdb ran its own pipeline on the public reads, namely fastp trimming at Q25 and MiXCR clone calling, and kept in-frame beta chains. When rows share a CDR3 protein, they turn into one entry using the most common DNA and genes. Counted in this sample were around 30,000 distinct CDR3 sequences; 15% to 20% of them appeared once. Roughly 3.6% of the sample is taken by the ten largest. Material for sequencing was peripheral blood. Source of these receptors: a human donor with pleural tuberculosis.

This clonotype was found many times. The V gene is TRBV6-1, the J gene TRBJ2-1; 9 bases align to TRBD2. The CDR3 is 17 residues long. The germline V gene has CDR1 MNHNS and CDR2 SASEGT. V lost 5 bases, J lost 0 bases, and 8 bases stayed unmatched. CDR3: CASSPRLADVSYNEQFF. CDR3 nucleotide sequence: TGTGCCAGCAGTCCCCGACTAGCGGACGTCTCCTACAATGAGCAGTTCTTC.

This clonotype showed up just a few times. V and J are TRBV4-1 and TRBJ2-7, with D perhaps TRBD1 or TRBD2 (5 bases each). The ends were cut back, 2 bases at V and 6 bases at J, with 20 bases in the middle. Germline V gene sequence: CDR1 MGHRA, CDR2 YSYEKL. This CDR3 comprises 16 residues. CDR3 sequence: CASSQSARWGSSEQYF. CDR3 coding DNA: TGCGCCAGCAGCCAATCCGCTCGTTGGGGGTCTTCCGAGCAGTACTTC.

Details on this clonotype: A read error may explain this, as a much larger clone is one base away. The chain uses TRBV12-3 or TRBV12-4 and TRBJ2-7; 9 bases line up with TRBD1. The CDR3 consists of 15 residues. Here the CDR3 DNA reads TGTGCCGGCAGGAAACCGGGACAGGGCATCTACGAGCAGTACTTC. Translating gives CAGRKPGQGIYEQYF.

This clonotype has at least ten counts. This CDR3 reads CASSSLGGDTQYF. The CDR3 bases are TGTGCCAGCAGCTCCCTAGGAGGGGATACGCAGTATTTT. The chain is built from TRBV7-3 and TRBJ2-3, with D possibly being TRBD2 (6 bases). Germline V lookup: CDR1 SGHTA, CDR2 FQGTGA. The ends were cut back, 4 bases at V and 6 bases at J, with 11 bases in the middle. There are 13 residues in the CDR3. The full variable domain, its missing parts supplied by reference TRBV7-3 and TRBJ2-3, is GAGVSQTPSNKVTEKGKYVELRCDPISGHTALYWYRQSLGQGPEFLIYFQGTGAADDSGLPNDRFFAVRPEGSVSTLKIQRTERGDSAVYLCASSSLGGDTQYFGPGTRLTVL.

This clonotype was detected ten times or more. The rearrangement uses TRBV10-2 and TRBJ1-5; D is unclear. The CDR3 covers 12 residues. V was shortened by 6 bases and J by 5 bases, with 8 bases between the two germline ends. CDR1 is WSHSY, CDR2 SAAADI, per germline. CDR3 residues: CASSARHQPQHF. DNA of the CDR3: TGCGCCAGCAGCGCCCGACATCAGCCCCAGCATTTT.

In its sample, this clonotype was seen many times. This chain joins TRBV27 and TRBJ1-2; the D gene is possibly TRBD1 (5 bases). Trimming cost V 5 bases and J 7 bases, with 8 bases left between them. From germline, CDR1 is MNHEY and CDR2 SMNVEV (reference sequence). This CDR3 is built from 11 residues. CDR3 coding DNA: TGTGCCAGCAGTGGGGGTCGTGGCTACACCTTC. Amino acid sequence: CASSGGRGYTF.

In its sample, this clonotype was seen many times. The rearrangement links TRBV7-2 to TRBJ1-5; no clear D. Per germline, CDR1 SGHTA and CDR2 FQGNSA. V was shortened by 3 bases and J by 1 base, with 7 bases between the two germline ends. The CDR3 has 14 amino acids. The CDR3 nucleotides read TGTGCCAGCAGCTTTATTGGGAGCAATCAGCCCCAGCATTTT. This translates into CASSFIGSNQPQHF.

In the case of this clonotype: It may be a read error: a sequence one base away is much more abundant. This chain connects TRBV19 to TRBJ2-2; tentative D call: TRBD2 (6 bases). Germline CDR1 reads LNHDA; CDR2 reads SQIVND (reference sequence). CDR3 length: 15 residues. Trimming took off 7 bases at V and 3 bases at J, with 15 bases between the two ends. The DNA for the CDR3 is TGTGCCAGTATGGGGTGCGGGGCGGACACCGGGGAGCTGTTTTTT. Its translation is CASMGCGADTGELFF. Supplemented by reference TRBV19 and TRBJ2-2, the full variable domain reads DGGITQSPKYLFRKEGQNVTLSCEQNLNHDAMYWYRQDPGQGLRLIYYSQIVNDFQKGDIAEGYSVSREKKESFPLTVTSAQKNPTAFYLCASMGCGADTGELFFGEGSRLTVL.

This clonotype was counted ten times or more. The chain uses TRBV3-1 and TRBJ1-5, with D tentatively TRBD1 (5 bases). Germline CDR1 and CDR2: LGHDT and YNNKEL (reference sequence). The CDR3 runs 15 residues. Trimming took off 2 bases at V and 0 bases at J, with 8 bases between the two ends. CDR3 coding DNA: TGTGCCAGCAGCCAACGGCAGGGTAGCAATCAGCCCCAGCATTTT. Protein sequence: CASSQRQGSNQPQHF.